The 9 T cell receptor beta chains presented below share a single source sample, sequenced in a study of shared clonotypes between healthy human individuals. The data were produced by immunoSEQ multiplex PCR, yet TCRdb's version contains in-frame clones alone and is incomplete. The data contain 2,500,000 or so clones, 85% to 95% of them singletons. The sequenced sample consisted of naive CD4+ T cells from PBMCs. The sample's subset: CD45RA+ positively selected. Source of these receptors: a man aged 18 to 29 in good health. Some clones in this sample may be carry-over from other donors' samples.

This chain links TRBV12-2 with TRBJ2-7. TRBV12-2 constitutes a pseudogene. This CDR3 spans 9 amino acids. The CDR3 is CASRSQQYF. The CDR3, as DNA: TGTGCAAGTCGCTCCCAGCAGTACTTC.

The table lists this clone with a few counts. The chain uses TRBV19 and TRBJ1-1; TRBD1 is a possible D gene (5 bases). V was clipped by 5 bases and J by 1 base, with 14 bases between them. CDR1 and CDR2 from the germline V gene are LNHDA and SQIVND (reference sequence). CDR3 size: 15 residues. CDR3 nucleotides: TGTGCCAGTAGTTTGACCAGGGACTCGAACACTGAAGCTTTCTTT. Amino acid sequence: CASSLTRDSNTEAFF.

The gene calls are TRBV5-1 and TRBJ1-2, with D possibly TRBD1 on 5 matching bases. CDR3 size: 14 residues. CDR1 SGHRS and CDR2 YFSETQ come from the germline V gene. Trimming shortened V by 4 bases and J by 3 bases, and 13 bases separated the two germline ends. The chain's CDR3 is CASSPARGDYGYTF. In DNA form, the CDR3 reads TGCGCCAGCAGCCCTGCTCGGGGGGACTATGGCTACACCTTC.

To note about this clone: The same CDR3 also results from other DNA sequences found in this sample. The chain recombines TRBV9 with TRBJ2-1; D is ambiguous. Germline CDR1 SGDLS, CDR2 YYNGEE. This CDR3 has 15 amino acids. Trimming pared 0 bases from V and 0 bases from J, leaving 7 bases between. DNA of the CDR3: TGTGCCAGCAGCGTAGGCGGTACCTCCTACAATGAGCAGTTCTTC. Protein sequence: CASSVGGTSYNEQFF.

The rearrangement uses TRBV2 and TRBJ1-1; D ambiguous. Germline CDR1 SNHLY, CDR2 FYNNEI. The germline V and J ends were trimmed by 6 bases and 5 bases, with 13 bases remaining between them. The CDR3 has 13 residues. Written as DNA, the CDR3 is TGTGCCAGCAGGGGGTGGGGTCGGACTGAAGCTTTCTTT. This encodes CASRGWGRTEAFF.

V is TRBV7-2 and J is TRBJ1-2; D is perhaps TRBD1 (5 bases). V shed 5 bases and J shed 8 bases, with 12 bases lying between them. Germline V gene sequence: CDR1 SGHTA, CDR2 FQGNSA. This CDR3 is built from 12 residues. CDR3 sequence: CASSTDREGYTF. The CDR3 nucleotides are TGTGCCAGCAGCACCGACAGAGAAGGCTACACCTTC.

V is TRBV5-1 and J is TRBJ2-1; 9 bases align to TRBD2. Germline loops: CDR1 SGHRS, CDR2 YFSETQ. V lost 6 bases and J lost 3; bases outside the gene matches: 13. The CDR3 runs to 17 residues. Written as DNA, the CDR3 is TGCGCCAGCACCCTGAACCTTGCTAGCGGGATCTACAATGAGCAGTTCTTC. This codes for CASTLNLASGIYNEQFF.

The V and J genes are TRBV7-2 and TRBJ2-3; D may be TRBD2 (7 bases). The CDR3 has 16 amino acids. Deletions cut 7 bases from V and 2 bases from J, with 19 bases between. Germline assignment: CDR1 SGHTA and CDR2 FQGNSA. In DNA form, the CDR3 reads TGTGCCAGCACTAGGGGGGGAGGGCCGGTCACAGATACGCAGTATTTT. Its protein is CASTRGGGPVTDTQYF.

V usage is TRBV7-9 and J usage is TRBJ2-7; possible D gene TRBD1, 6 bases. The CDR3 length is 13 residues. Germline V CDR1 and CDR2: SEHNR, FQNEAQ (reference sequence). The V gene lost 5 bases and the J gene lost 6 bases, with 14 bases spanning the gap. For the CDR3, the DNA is TGTGCCAGCAGCCCGACTACAGGGCCCGAGCAGTACTTC. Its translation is CASSPTTGPEQYF.